This entry lists 23 T cell receptor beta chains sequenced from one sample in a study of cytomegalovirus exposure and HLA in healthy donors. Amplification used 60 Vbeta primers and 13 Jbeta primers. The data were produced by immunoSEQ multiplex PCR, yet TCRdb's version contains in-frame clones alone and is incomplete. Of 100,000 to 120,000 clones in the sample, around 83% were seen once. Sequences were obtained from PBMCs. These receptors came from a woman aged 60-75 years in good health and CMV-seropositive.

The chain links TRBV7-9 to TRBJ2-1; 8 nucleotides line up with TRBD1. Germline loops: CDR1 SEHNR, CDR2 FQNEAQ (reference sequence). The CDR3 is 13 residues long. The V segment lost 5 bases and the J segment 8 bases; nucleotides outside the gene matches: 5. The CDR3 DNA reads as TGTGCCAGCAGCCCGACAGGGGATCATGAGCAGTTCTTC. Translating it yields CASSPTGDHEQFF.

The chain recombines TRBV28 with TRBJ1-4; TRBD1 matches 9 bases. CDR1 and CDR2 (germline): MDHEN, SYDVKM. The V segment lost 5 bases and the J segment 8 bases; nucleotides outside the gene matches: 9. CDR3 length equals 15 residues. For the CDR3, the DNA is TGTGCCAGCAGTCCCAGGACAGGGGTGAGGGAAAAACTGTTTTTT. Translating gives CASSPRTGVREKLFF.

The chain is built from TRBV9 and TRBJ2-1; no clear D. The germline gives CDR1 SGDLS, CDR2 YYNGEE. Trimming took 1 base from V and 6 from J, leaving 11 bases between them. This CDR3 spans 14 amino acids. The CDR3 protein is CASSVIAGFNEQFF. As DNA, the CDR3 is TGTGCCAGCAGCGTAATAGCCGGGTTCAATGAGCAGTTCTTC.

This sequence joins TRBV30 and TRBJ2-1; TRBD2 matches at 8 bases. CDR1 is GTSNPN and CDR2 is SVGIG in the germline V gene (reference sequence). V was pared by 4 bases and J by 5 bases, with 1 base of the junction left unmatched. CDR3 size: 12 residues. The CDR3 DNA reads as TGTGCCTGGACTAGCGGGCACAATGAGCAGTTCTTC. It codes for CAWTSGHNEQFF.

This clone was counted a few times. The chain carries TRBV5-6 and TRBJ1-3, with D tentatively TRBD1 (5 bases). The CDR3 runs to 16 residues. Per germline, CDR1 SGHDT and CDR2 YYEEEE. Trimming shortened V by 3 bases and J by 7 bases, and 20 bases separated the two germline ends. The CDR3 sequence: CASSSTRALWGNTIYF. CDR3 DNA: TGTGCCAGCAGCTCGACTAGGGCCCTTTGGGGGAACACCATATATTTT.

The V and J genes are TRBV7-6 and TRBJ2-3; 10 bases align to TRBD2. Per the germline V gene, CDR1 is SGHVS and CDR2 is FNYEAQ. The CDR3 totals 15 residues. V trimming: 3 bases; J trimming: 3 bases; junction bases outside the gene matches: 3. CDR3 protein: CASSFRTSGTDTQYF. The CDR3 nucleotides read TGTGCCAGCAGCTTCCGGACTAGCGGAACAGATACGCAGTATTTT.

The V call is TRBV18, the J call TRBJ2-5, with TRBD1 identical over 7 bases. V was clipped by 3 bases and J by 3 bases; unmatched bases: 7. The CDR3 covers 15 residues. Germline lookup yields CDR1 KGHSH and CDR2 LQKENI. CDR3 DNA sequence: TGTGCCAGCTCACCTCTACTCGGGACAGAAGAGACCCAGTACTTC. This gives the protein CASSPLLGTEETQYF.

This clone occurred a few times. The chain links TRBV9 to TRBJ2-5; no definite D call. The DNA end is more similar to TRBJ2-7, so the J call may be wrong. The CDR3 extends over 11 amino acids. CDR1 SGDLS and CDR2 YYNGEE come from the germline V gene. The CDR3 nucleotides are TGTGCCAGCAGCGTAGGCTACGAGCAGTACTTC. Encoded protein: CASSVGYEQYF.

The chain joins TRBV6-1 to TRBJ1-2; TRBD1 agrees at 9 bases. The CDR3 contains 15 residues. V lost 1 base, J lost 4 bases, and 4 bases stayed unmatched. From germline, CDR1 is MNHNS and CDR2 SASEGT. The CDR3 nucleotides read TGTGCCAGCAGTGAAGAGACAGGGGGTAGCTATGGCTACACCTTC. Protein: CASSEETGGSYGYTF.

The chain links TRBV2 to TRBJ2-3; unclear D gene. Germline assignment: CDR1 SNHLY and CDR2 FYNNEI. V shed 3 bases and J shed 6 bases, with 7 bases lying between them. The CDR3 covers 12 residues. Here the CDR3 reads CASSDRADTQYF. In DNA, the CDR3 is TGTGCCAGCAGTGACCGAGCGGATACGCAGTATTTT.

This sequence joins TRBV10-2 and TRBJ2-5; 14 bases agree with TRBD2. J was trimmed by 5 bases and V by 6 bases; bases with no gene match: 5. From germline, CDR1 is WSHSY and CDR2 SAAADI. The CDR3 has 15 residues. The CDR3 here is CASRDGLAGGETQYF. The CDR3 bases are TGCGCCAGCAGGGATGGACTAGCGGGAGGTGAGACCCAGTACTTC.

V usage is TRBV18 and J usage is TRBJ1-3; D unclear. V lost 2 bases, J lost 0 bases, and 8 bases lay in between. CDR3 length: 15 residues. CDR1 and CDR2 (germline): KGHSH, LQKENI. The CDR3 loop reads CASSPTRISGNTIYF. CDR3 DNA: TGTGCCAGCTCACCAACGCGGATCTCTGGAAACACCATATATTTT.

The chain links TRBV18 to TRBJ2-1; tentative D call: TRBD1 (5 bases). The germline V gene encodes CDR1 KGHSH and CDR2 LQKENI. The CDR3 sequence is 17 residues long. Deletions cut 0 bases from V and 3 bases from J, with 15 bases between. CDR3 region: CASSPPGFRTNYNEQFF. CDR3 nucleotides: TGTGCCAGCTCACCACCGGGCTTTAGGACAAACTACAATGAGCAGTTCTTC.

This chain links TRBV5-4 with TRBJ1-3; D gene uncertain. With 4 bases removed from V and 7 bases from J, the gap between germline ends came to 9 bases. This CDR3 spans 12 amino acids. Per germline, CDR1 SGHNT and CDR2 YYREEE (reference sequence). CDR3 residues: CASSPGGNTIYF. CDR3 in DNA: TGTGCCAGCAGCCCTGGCGGGAACACCATATATTTT.

The chain links TRBV11-3 to TRBJ2-2; D gene uncertain. The CDR3 has 18 residues. Germline V gene sequence: CDR1 SGHNT, CDR2 YENEEA. V gave up 2 bases and J gave up 6 bases, with 22 bases separating them. Written as DNA, the CDR3 is TGTGCCAGCAGCTTATTCGACCAAGACTTACGGCTCGCCGGGGAGCTGTTTTTT. Protein sequence: CASSLFDQDLRLAGELFF.

V and J are TRBV30 and TRBJ2-4; D unclear. Germline CDR1 reads GTSNPN; CDR2 reads SVGIG (reference sequence). This CDR3 region has 11 residues. The V gene lost 0 bases and the J gene lost 11 bases, with 8 bases spanning the gap. The DNA of the CDR3 is TGTGCCTGGAGTGTACTAACGTTTCAGTACTTC. Translated, it gives CAWSVLTFQYF. The whole variable domain, remainder taken from reference TRBV30 and TRBJ2-4, is SQTIHQWPATLVQPVGSPLSLECTVEGTSNPNLYWYRQAAGRGLQLLFYSVGIGQISSEVPQNLSASRPQDRQFILSSKKLLLSDSGFYLCAWSVLTFQYFGAGTRLSVL.

The chain couples TRBV5-4 to TRBJ1-2, with 9 bases matching TRBD1. V was clipped by 4 bases and J by 4 bases; unmatched bases: 2. The length of the CDR3 is 13 residues. The germline V gene has CDR1 SGHNT and CDR2 YYREEE (reference sequence). As DNA, the CDR3 is TGTGCCAGCAGCAGGGACAGGGCCTATGGCTACACCTTC. Translating it yields CASSRDRAYGYTF.

CDR3 DNA sequence: TGCGCCAGCAGCCAAGGGGGGGACAGGGAGGCACGCGGCTACACCTTC. Amino acid sequence: CASSQGGDREARGYTF. This chain links TRBV4-1 with TRBJ1-2, with TRBD1 matching 9 bases. V lost 1 base, J lost 8 bases, and 11 bases stayed unmatched. The CDR3 spans 16 residues. Germline CDR1 is MGHRA and CDR2 is YSYEKL.

Only one count was recorded for this clone. The chain uses TRBV19 and TRBJ2-7; TRBD2 matches at 8 bases. Trimming cost V 4 bases and J 3 bases; bases outside gene matches: 5. The CDR3 contains 14 residues. CDR1 and CDR2 (germline): LNHDA, SQIVND (reference sequence). The CDR3 coding sequence is TGTGCCAGTAGTACCATAGCGGGGCTCTACGAGCAGTACTTC. Its protein product is CASSTIAGLYEQYF. Complete variable domain (other parts from reference TRBV19 and TRBJ2-7): DGGITQSPKYLFRKEGQNVTLSCEQNLNHDAMYWYRQDPGQGLRLIYYSQIVNDFQKGDIAEGYSVSREKKESFPLTVTSAQKNPTAFYLCASSTIAGLYEQYFGPGTRLTVT.

The chain links TRBV15 to TRBJ2-1; tentative D call: TRBD2 (5 bases). Germline CDR1 LNHNV, CDR2 YYDKDF (reference sequence). The CDR3 has 16 amino acids. Between the trimmed V and J ends, which lost 1 base and 0 bases, there was a span of 10 bases. In nucleotides, the CDR3 is TGTGCCACCAGCAGAGGGGTGGGGAGCTCCTACAATGAGCAGTTCTTC. Its protein product is CATSRGVGSSYNEQFF.

This clone was observed once. V and J are TRBV6-5 and TRBJ1-1; D perhaps matches TRBD1 (5 bases). Trimming stripped 6 bases from V and 1 base from J, with 12 bases between. This CDR3 is built from 14 residues. Germline-derived CDR1 and CDR2 are MNHEY and SVGAGI. The CDR3: CASSPGGENTEAFF. DNA of the CDR3: TGTGCCAGCAGCCCCGGAGGGGAGAACACTGAAGCTTTCTTT.

This chain uses TRBV21-1 with TRBJ2-1; TRBD2, the D gene given by the table, was not confirmed from the DNA. TRBV21-1 corresponds to a pseudogene. This CDR3 is 12 amino acids long. CDR3 region: CASSVRVNEQFF. The CDR3 nucleotides are TGTGCCAGCAGCGTACGGGTGAATGAGCAGTTCTTC.

The rearrangement uses TRBV30 and TRBJ1-2; D remains ambiguous. The germline V and J ends were trimmed by 0 bases and 6 bases, with 11 bases remaining between them. This CDR3 spans 13 amino acids. CDR1 and CDR2 (germline): GTSNPN, SVGIG (reference sequence). The chain's CDR3 is CAWSVQTADGYTF. For the CDR3, the DNA is TGTGCCTGGAGTGTACAAACAGCTGATGGCTACACCTTC.